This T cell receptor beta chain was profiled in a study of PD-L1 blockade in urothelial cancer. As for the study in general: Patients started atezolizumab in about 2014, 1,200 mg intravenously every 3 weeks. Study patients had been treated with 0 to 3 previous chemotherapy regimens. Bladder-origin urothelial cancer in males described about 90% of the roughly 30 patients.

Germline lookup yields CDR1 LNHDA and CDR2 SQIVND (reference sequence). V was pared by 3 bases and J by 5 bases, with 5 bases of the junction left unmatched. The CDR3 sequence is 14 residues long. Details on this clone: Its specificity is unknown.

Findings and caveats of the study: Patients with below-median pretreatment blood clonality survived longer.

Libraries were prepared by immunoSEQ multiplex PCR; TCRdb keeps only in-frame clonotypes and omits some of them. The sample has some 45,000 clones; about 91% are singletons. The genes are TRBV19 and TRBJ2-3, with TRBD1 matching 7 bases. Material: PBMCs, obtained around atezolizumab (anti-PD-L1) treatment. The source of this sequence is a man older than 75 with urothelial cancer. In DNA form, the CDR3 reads TGTGCCAGTAGTATTCGACAGGGCGGAGATACGCAGTATTTT. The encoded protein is CASSIRQGGDTQYF.